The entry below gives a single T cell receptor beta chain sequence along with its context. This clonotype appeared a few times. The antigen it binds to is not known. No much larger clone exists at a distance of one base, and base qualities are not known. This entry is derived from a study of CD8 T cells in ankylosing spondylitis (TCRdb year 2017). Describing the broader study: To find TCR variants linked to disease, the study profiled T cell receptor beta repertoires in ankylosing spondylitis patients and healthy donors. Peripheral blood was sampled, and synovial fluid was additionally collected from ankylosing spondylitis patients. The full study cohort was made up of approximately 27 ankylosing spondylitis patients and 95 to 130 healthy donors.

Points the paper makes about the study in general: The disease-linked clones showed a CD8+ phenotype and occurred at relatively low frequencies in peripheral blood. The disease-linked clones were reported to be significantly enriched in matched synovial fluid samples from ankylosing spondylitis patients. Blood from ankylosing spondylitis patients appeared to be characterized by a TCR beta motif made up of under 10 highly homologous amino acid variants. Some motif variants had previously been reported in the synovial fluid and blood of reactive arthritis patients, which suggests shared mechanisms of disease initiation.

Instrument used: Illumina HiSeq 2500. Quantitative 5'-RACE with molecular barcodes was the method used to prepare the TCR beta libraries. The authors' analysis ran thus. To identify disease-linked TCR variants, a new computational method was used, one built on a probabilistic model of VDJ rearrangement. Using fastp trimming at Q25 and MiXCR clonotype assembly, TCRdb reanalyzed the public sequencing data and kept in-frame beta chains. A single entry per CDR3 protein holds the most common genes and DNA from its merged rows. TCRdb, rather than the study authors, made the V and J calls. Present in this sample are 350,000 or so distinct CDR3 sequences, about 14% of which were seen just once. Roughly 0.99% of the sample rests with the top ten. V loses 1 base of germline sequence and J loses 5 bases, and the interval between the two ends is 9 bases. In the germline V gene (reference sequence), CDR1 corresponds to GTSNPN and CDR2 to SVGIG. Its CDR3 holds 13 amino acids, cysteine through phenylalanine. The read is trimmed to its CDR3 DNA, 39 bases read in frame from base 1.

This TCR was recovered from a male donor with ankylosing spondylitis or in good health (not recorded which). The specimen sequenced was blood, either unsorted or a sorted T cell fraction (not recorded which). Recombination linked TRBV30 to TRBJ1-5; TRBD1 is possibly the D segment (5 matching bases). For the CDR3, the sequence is CAWSEGAYQPQHF. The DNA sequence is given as TGTGCCTGGAGTGAAGGGGCCTATCAGCCCCAGCATTTT.